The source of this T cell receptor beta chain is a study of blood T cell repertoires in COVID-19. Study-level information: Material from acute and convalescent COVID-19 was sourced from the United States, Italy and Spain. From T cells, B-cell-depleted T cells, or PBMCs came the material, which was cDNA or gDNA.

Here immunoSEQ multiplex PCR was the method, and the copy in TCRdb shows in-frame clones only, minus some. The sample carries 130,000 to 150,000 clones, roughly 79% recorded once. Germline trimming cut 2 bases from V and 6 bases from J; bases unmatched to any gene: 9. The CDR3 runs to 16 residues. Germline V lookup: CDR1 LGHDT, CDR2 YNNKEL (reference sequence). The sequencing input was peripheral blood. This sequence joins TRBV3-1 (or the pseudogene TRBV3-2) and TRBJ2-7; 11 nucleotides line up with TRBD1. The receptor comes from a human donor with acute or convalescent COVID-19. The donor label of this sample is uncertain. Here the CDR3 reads CASSQNPGQGVGEQYF. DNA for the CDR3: TGTGCCAGCAGCCAAAATCCGGGACAGGGGGTCGGCGAGCAGTACTTC.